This T cell receptor (beta chain) was retrieved from a study of regulatory T cells in long-lasting Graves disease (dated by TCRdb to about 2021). In terms of the full investigation: In the newly diagnosed Graves' disease group, patients had been taking antithyroid drugs for less than 3 months. Patients with persistent Graves' disease were compared with patients with newly diagnosed Graves' disease using TCR sequencing and RNA sequencing of peripheral blood. The study took place in China and was registered as a clinical trial. A total of about 35 samples underwent TCR sequencing: some 13 from persistent and around 20 from newly diagnosed Graves' disease patients.

The paper's findings and limits, for the study overall: Persistent disease showed preferential use of TRBV28, TRBJ1-2 and TRBJ2-5, whereas newly diagnosed disease favored TRBV20-1 and TRBJ2-1. Persistent Graves' disease patients showed lower TCR Shannon entropy and fewer highly expanded clones than newly diagnosed patients, suggesting clonal expansion. Peripheral blood alone was examined, since thyroid tissue, which constituted the primary lesion, could not be accessed. Sequencing and analysis were restricted to the TCR beta chain. As a limitation, the authors acknowledged that the small sample size may reduce accuracy. A larger number of public clonotypes was shared among persistent patients (approximately 2,500) than among newly diagnosed patients (more than 850).

Many counts were recorded for this clonotype. Its antigen target is currently unknown. No clone much larger than this one lies a single base away; base qualities are absent. The method behind the library was multiplex PCR. Sequencing took place on an Illumina HiSeq 4000. To build TCR beta libraries, CDR3 regions were amplified by Arm-PCR using iRepertoire HTBI primers. Before sequencing, the PCR products underwent gel purification. In the source study's methods: Gene usage analysis of CDR3 amino acid clonotypes relied on the roughly 67 TRBV and 14 TRBJ segments identified across samples. COPE and FqMerger were used to merge the filtered high-quality paired reads into contigs. BLAST was used to align contigs to IMGT TRBV, TRBD and TRBJ reference genes, and CDR3 was defined according to IMGT. Any clonotype with a frequency above 0.1% was counted as a highly expanded clone. Shannon entropy served as the measure of repertoire diversity, while the Gini coefficient captured V-J evenness. A clonotype found in more than one individual was treated as public. The public sequencing data were trimmed at Q25 with fastp and processed into clonotypes with MiXCR by TCRdb, which kept only in-frame beta chains. Rows with a matching CDR3 protein are joined into one entry that keeps the most common DNA and genes. These V and J calls are TCRdb output, not the study's own analysis. Present in this sample are about 220,000 distinct CDR3 sequences, around 19% of which were seen just once. Jointly, the top ten make up roughly 12% of the sample.

Taken from the germline V gene, the CDR1 and CDR2 loops are SGHAT and FQNNGV. Counted from cysteine to phenylalanine, this CDR3 has 15 amino acids. Only the CDR3 DNA stays, 45 bases, in frame from base 1. Trimming removed 1 base from V and 5 bases from J, leaving 12 bases between the germline ends. The time point label, read with the paper, signifies: newly diagnosed GD, antithyroid drugs for less than 3 months. For both TCR sequencing and RNA sequencing, RNA was extracted from PBMCs using TRIzol. The diagnosis of Graves' disease followed American Thyroid Association guidelines. Patients for the study were recruited at an endocrinology department in Xi'an, China. From each patient, roughly 9 milliliters of peripheral blood was collected into an EDTA anticoagulant tube. Ficoll Paque Plus density gradient separation was used to isolate PBMCs, and no further T cell sorting was done. An Agilent 2100 Bioanalyzer and agarose gel were used to assess RNA quality, and a NanoDrop 2000 was used to measure RNA concentration.

These data are also associated with another study on T cells in Graves' hyperthyroidism and ophthalmopathy. As the second publication notes: A patient counted as having stable Graves' hyperthyroidism if no progression to ophthalmopathy occurred over 18 months of follow-up. Hyperthyroidism patients were newly diagnosed, had a disease duration of under 2 months, and were aged 18 to 65 years. Patients with uncontrolled infections, other autoimmune diseases, pregnancy or lactation were excluded. Clinical symptoms, serum thyroxine and TRAb, thyroid ultrasound, and orbital computed tomography formed the basis for the diagnoses. The first round of RT-PCR for the TCR CDR3 was performed with the HTBI primer set and the Qiagen OneStep RT-PCR kit. Most expanded thyroid clonotypes (frequency above 0.001) were also detected in blood, suggesting blood repertoires may reflect thyroid immune responses. Ophthalmopathy was separated from stable hyperthyroidism by a 13 V-J signature model, with around 88% sensitivity and approximately 84% specificity obtained in cross-validation and 80%/75% obtained in testing. In validation, progression to ophthalmopathy was predicted by the model with 70.59% sensitivity and roughly 76% specificity, a median of around 6.5 months before onset. To identify TCR V-J signatures that set the groups apart, the researchers used a discovery cohort of 90 to 100 patients, made up of around 40 with Graves' ophthalmopathy and about 59 with stable Graves' hyperthyroidism. Whether ophthalmopathy could be predicted prospectively was tested in an independent validation cohort made up of approximately 19 hyperthyroidism patients plus 17 patients who later progressed to ophthalmopathy. For training and testing, the 95 to 100 patients in the discovery cohort were randomly divided in a 7:3 ratio. Thyroid tissue and blood T-cell repertoires from more than 5 Graves' hyperthyroidism patients were also compared in the study. After blood sampling, hyperthyroidism patients were treated with methimazole at a starting dose of 30 mg daily, and ophthalmopathy patients were treated with high-dose intravenous methylprednisolone. Libraries were constructed in a second round of multiplex PCR, after which size selection and purification were carried out. Libraries were sequenced paired-end with 100 bp reads on an Illumina HiSeq2000. Raw data were processed with SOAPnuke, discarding reads with adapters, uncalled bases, mean Phred below 15, or no exact constant-primer or identifier match. COPE v1.2.5 was used to merge high-quality paired reads, and clonotypes were defined as unique nucleotide sequences. Clonotypes were aligned to IMGT TRBV, TRBD and TRBJ reference segments using MiTCR v1.1. The analysis included only V-J combinations with a frequency above 0.0001, which together covered approximately 99% of the repertoires. A TCS score was defined as the ratio between F50 (clonal expansion) and ExV (chaos), using BLOSUM62-based TCRdist between CDR3 peptides within each V-J. Welch's t-statistics and random forest reduced 500 to 550 V-J features to 10 to 15, which were used in a naive Bayes classifier (R e1071). Sample size was not statistically predetermined, and blinding of investigators to group allocation was not performed. The paper describes TCR Vbeta CDR3 sequencing of around 130 peripheral blood samples, made up of about 41 ophthalmopathy patients, around 78 hyperthyroidism patients and 17 progressor patients.

The specimen comprised peripheral blood mononuclear cells (PBMCs), sampled at new diagnosis, from a patient treated with antithyroid drugs. Recombination connected TRBV11-2 to TRBJ2-1, with the D gene not confidently named. This sequence originates from a woman aged 25 to 45 with Graves disease. Donor details come from another sample of the same person, matched by shared clones. Here the CDR3 is given as CASSLGAAVNNEQFF. The DNA reads as follows: TGTGCCAGCAGCTTAGGTGCCGCAGTCAACAATGAGCAGTTCTTC. With the rest looked up from the reference TRBV11-2 and TRBJ2-1 genes rather than sequenced, the full variable domain is EAGVAQSPRYKIIEKRQSVAFWCNPISGHATLYWYQQILGQGPKLLIQFQNNGVVDDSQLPKDRFSAERLKGVDSTLKIQPAKLEDSAVYLCASSLGAAVNNEQFFGPGTRLTVL.